These 27 T cell receptor beta chains share one sample of origin, sequenced in a study of shared clonotypes between healthy human individuals. Clones were sequenced by immunoSEQ multiplex PCR, and TCRdb holds only the in-frame ones, with some missing. The sample holds 2,500,000 or so clones, 80% to 95% seen once. The sequenced sample consisted of naive CD4+ T cells from PBMCs. The subset here: CD45RA+ positively selected. These receptor sequences come from a man between 18 and 35 years old in good health. Some clones in this sample may be carry-over from other donors' samples.

V gene TRBV5-1 combines with J gene TRBJ2-7; D is tentatively TRBD1 or TRBD2 (5 bases each). V was cut by 3 bases and J by 4 bases, with 14 bases left in between. The CDR3 consists of 14 residues. CDR1 and CDR2 (germline): SGHRS, YFSETQ. CDR3 sequence: CASSSSRDLYEQYF. CDR3 DNA sequence: TGCGCCAGCAGCTCGTCCCGGGACCTTTACGAGCAGTACTTC.

As concerns this clone: Mismatch with germline at one junction end may stem from a read error. This sequence joins TRBV5-1 and TRBJ1-1, with TRBD1 as a possible D gene (5 bases). CDR1 and CDR2 from the germline V gene are SGHRS and YFSETQ. This CDR3 contains 14 residues. The CDR3 nucleotides read TGCGCCAGCAGCCCCGACATTAGAGGAGGGGATGGGGTCTTT. Protein sequence: CASSPDIRGGDGVF. Based on the CDR3 plus reference TRBV5-1 and TRBJ1-1, the full variable domain is KAGVTQTPRYLIKTRGQQVTLSCSPISGHRSVSWYQQTPGQGLQFLFEYFSETQRNKGNFPGRFSGRQFSNSRSEMNVSTLELGDSALYLCASSPDIRGGDGVFGQGTRLTVV.

This clone was seen just once. V gene TRBV5-6 combines with J gene TRBJ2-6, with 8 nucleotides matching TRBD1. J was trimmed by 4 bases and V by 3 bases; bases with no gene match: 9. CDR3 length: 17 amino acids. The V gene's germline CDR1 is SGHDT and CDR2 YYEEEE. CDR3 in amino acids: CASSSRTGSGGANVLTF. The CDR3, as DNA: TGTGCCAGCAGCTCTAGGACAGGGTCTGGAGGGGCCAACGTCCTGACTTTC. Drawing the rest from reference TRBV5-6 and TRBJ2-6, the complete variable domain is DAGVTQSPTHLIKTRGQQVTLRCSPKSGHDTVSWYQQALGQGPQFIFQYYEEEERQRGNFPDRFSGHQFPNYSSELNVNALLLGDSALYLCASSSRTGSGGANVLTFGAGSRLTVL.

The rearrangement links TRBV2 to TRBJ2-2; D is perhaps TRBD1 (5 bases). There are 15 residues in the CDR3. V lost 2 bases and J lost 1, with 8 bases in between. Germline V gene sequence: CDR1 SNHLY, CDR2 FYNNEI. The CDR3 is CASSERGQNTGELFF. DNA for the CDR3: TGTGCCAGCAGTGAACGCGGACAGAACACCGGGGAGCTGTTTTTT. Together with reference TRBV2 and TRBJ2-2, the CDR3 gives the full variable domain: EPEVTQTPSHQVTQMGQEVILRCVPISNHLYFYWYRQILGQKVEFLVSFYNNEISEKSEIFDDQFSVERPDGSNFTLKIRSTKLEDSAMYFCASSERGQNTGELFFGEGSRLTVL.

The V call is TRBV28, the J call TRBJ2-7, with TRBD2 matching over 15 bases. CDR3 length: 20 amino acids. V shed 3 bases and J 2 bases; nucleotides not matched to a gene: 14. Looked up from germline, CDR1 is MDHEN and CDR2 is SYDVKM. This CDR3 is CASSLGSGGTSGRSPYEQYF. CDR3 in DNA: TGTGCCAGCAGTTTGGGTTCCGGCGGGACTAGCGGGAGGTCGCCCTACGAGCAGTACTTC.

The chain recombines TRBV2 with TRBJ1-5; the match to TRBD1 covers 8 bases. The CDR3 loop spans 15 amino acids. The V gene's germline CDR1 is SNHLY and CDR2 FYNNEI. The trim removed 5 bases at V and 0 bases at J, leaving 3 bases unmatched. The CDR3 DNA reads TGTGCCAGCAGTTACGACAGGGGTAGCAATCAGCCCCAGCATTTT. Translation: CASSYDRGSNQPQHF.

The V and J genes are TRBV28 and TRBJ1-1, with D possibly being TRBD1 (5 bases). Germline CDR1 is MDHEN and CDR2 is SYDVKM. V lost 2 bases and J 8 bases, leaving 15 bases between the germline ends. The CDR3 spans 14 residues. CDR3 loop: CASSLLSGKGEAFF. The CDR3 DNA reads TGTGCCAGCAGTTTACTATCAGGGAAGGGAGAAGCTTTCTTT. Combining the CDR3 with reference TRBV28 and TRBJ1-1 gives the whole variable domain DVKVTQSSRYLVKRTGEKVFLECVQDMDHENMFWYRQDPGLGLRLIYFSYDVKMKEKGDIPEGYSVSREKKERFSLILESASTNQTSMYLCASSLLSGKGEAFFGQGTRLTVV.

V usage is TRBV6-6 and J usage is TRBJ1-2, with TRBD1 matching over 9 bases. CDR3 length equals 16 residues. J gave up 8 bases and V 6 bases, and 16 bases lay outside the gene matches. Germline V lookup: CDR1 MNHNY, CDR2 SVGAGI (reference sequence). This chain's CDR3 is CASSPTGGQGINGYTF. The CDR3 coding sequence is TGTGCCAGCAGCCCAACTGGCGGACAGGGGATAAACGGCTACACCTTC.

The genes are TRBV11-2 and TRBJ1-4; D is perhaps TRBD1 (5 bases). The germline V gene encodes CDR1 SGHAT and CDR2 FQNNGV. Deletions cut 1 base from V and 8 bases from J, with 17 bases between. CDR3 length equals 16 residues. The CDR3 coding sequence is TGTGCCAGCAGCTTAGGTGCCCAGGGACCTTTCGAAAAACTGTTTTTT. This codes for CASSLGAQGPFEKLFF.

The gene calls are TRBV28 and TRBJ1-2; D gene ambiguous. Germline V lookup: CDR1 MDHEN, CDR2 SYDVKM. Trimming took off 2 bases at V and 10 bases at J, with 14 bases between the two ends. There are 13 residues in the CDR3. CDR3 nucleotide sequence: TGTGCCAGCAGTTTAGCCGACACCAGCCTCTACACCTTC. Protein product: CASSLADTSLYTF.

Worth noting for this clone: A junction end diverges from the germline sequence, so it may reflect a read error. The rearrangement uses TRBV28 and TRBJ1-3; D remains ambiguous. This CDR3 is built from 14 residues. Germline CDR1 reads MDHEN; CDR2 reads SYDVKM. The CDR3 protein is CSSRKAVSGNTIYF. CDR3 bases: TGTTCCAGCAGGAAAGCAGTCTCTGGAAACACCATATATTTT.

The rearrangement joins TRBV10-3 to TRBJ1-4, with TRBD1 matching over 8 bases. Germline trimming cut 4 bases from V and 6 bases from J; bases unmatched to any gene: 4. CDR1 ENHRY and CDR2 SYGVKD come from the germline V gene. This CDR3 has 14 residues. The CDR3 nucleotides are TGTGCCATCAGTGGGACAGGGCAGGATGAAAAACTGTTTTTT. Translating gives CAISGTGQDEKLFF.

This clone was detected a few times. This sequence joins TRBV29-1 and TRBJ1-1; 8 bases fit TRBD1. V lost 4 bases and J lost 5; bases outside the gene matches: 9. The germline V gene has CDR1 SQVTM and CDR2 ANQGSEA. The CDR3 is made up of 14 amino acids. The CDR3 reads CSVALTGVWTEAFF. In nucleotides, the CDR3 is TGCAGCGTTGCCCTGACAGGGGTTTGGACTGAAGCTTTCTTT. The full variable domain, its missing parts supplied by reference TRBV29-1 and TRBJ1-1, is SAVISQKPSRDICQRGTSLTIQCQVDSQVTMMFWYRQQPGQSLTLIATANQGSEATYESGFVIDKFPISRPNLTFSTLTVSNMSPEDSSIYLCSVALTGVWTEAFFGQGTRLTVV.

V is TRBV21-1 and J is TRBJ2-3; the table gives TRBD1 as D, unverified against the DNA. TRBV21-1 is listed as a pseudogene. The CDR3 has 14 amino acids. CDR3 sequence reads: CASGGGLATDTQYF. The CDR3 DNA sequence: TGTGCCAGCGGAGGGGGCTTGGCAACAGATACGCAGTATTTT.

This sequence joins TRBV5-1 and TRBJ2-7, with 9 bases fitting TRBD1. This CDR3 has 13 residues. CDR1 is SGHRS, CDR2 YFSETQ, per germline. After removal of 1 base from V and 5 bases from J, the junction contained 1 base not matched to a gene. The CDR3 DNA sequence: TGCGCCAGCAGCTTGACAGGGGGCGACGAGCAGTACTTC. Its protein is CASSLTGGDEQYF.

The V and J genes are TRBV5-4 and TRBJ2-1; 16 nucleotides line up with TRBD2. This CDR3 has 18 amino acids. The germline V gene encodes CDR1 SGHNT and CDR2 YYREEE (reference sequence). The junction had 4 bases not matched to a gene; V was cut back by 4 bases and J by 0 bases. For the CDR3, the DNA is TGTGCCAGCAGCACGGGACTAGCGGGAGGGGTCTCCTACAATGAGCAGTTCTTC. Its translation: CASSTGLAGGVSYNEQFF.

This sequence joins TRBV30 and TRBJ2-7, with D perhaps TRBD1 or TRBD2 (5 bases each). V lost 2 bases and J lost 4, with 15 bases in between. The length of the CDR3 is 14 residues. Germline CDR1 and CDR2: GTSNPN and SVGIG (reference sequence). The CDR3 DNA reads TGTGCCTGGAGTAGAGGGGCAGGACCGTACGAGCAGTACTTC. It encodes CAWSRGAGPYEQYF.

The chain combines TRBV19 with TRBJ1-5; unclear D gene. The V end was cut by 0 bases, the J end by 9 bases, with 9 bases between. The CDR3 extends over 13 amino acids. In germline, CDR1 is LNHDA, CDR2 SQIVND (reference sequence). The CDR3 DNA follows: TGTGCCAGTAGTATAGATCGTAACGTGCCCCAGCATTTT. It yields the protein CASSIDRNVPQHF.

V and J are TRBV7-9 and TRBJ1-2, with D unresolved. Trimming pared 5 bases from V and 0 bases from J, leaving 16 bases between. The CDR3 runs 16 residues. Per germline, CDR1 SEHNR and CDR2 FQNEAQ (reference sequence). CDR3 DNA sequence: TGTGCCAGCAGCCACGAAACGCGGGTTACTAACTATGGCTACACCTTC. Its protein is CASSHETRVTNYGYTF.

The rearrangement links TRBV5-8 to TRBJ2-6; TRBD1 agrees at 7 bases. The germline gives CDR1 SGHTS, CDR2 YDEGEE. CDR3 length equals 15 residues. J was trimmed by 2 bases and V by 2 bases; bases with no gene match: 1. CDR3 region: CASSFTGAGANVLTF. CDR3 DNA sequence: TGTGCCAGCAGCTTTACAGGGGCTGGGGCCAACGTCCTGACTTTC. Full variable domain (remainder filled in from reference TRBV5-8 and TRBJ2-6): EAGVTQSPTHLIKTRGQQATLRCSPISGHTSVYWYQQALGLGLQFLLWYDEGEERNRGNFPPRFSGRQFPNYSSELNVNALELEDSALYLCASSFTGAGANVLTFGAGSRLTVL.

This clone has more than one count but fewer than ten. The rearrangement joins TRBV7-9 to TRBJ1-1; D is possibly TRBD1 (6 bases). The CDR3 consists of 14 residues. Trimming removed 5 bases from V and 4 bases from J, with 14 bases in between. Germline V gives CDR1 SEHNR, CDR2 FQNEAQ (reference sequence). The chain's CDR3 is CASSLTGQGTEAFF. The CDR3 DNA follows: TGTGCCAGCAGCCTAACAGGGCAGGGCACTGAAGCTTTCTTT.

The J gene is TRBJ1-1, the V gene TRBV5-1; no reliable D call. The germline CDR1 and CDR2 sequences are SGHRS and YFSETQ. Trimming cost V 4 bases and J 5 bases, with 15 bases left between them. The CDR3 is 14 residues long. CDR3 coding DNA: TGCGCCAGCAGCGTGGTTGCATGGGGAACTGAAGCTTTCTTT. It codes for CASSVVAWGTEAFF.

The rearrangement joins TRBV28 to TRBJ1-2; TRBD1 matches 7 bases. Per the germline V gene, CDR1 is MDHEN and CDR2 is SYDVKM. The CDR3 totals 13 residues. V was clipped by 6 bases and J by 8 bases; unmatched bases: 9. The CDR3, as DNA: TGTGCCAGCAGAATTAGACAGGGTAGGGGCTACACCTTC. Translating it yields CASRIRQGRGYTF.

The V call is TRBV5-1, the J call TRBJ2-1, with a tentative D call TRBD1 (5 bases). CDR3 size: 14 residues. The germline V gene has CDR1 SGHRS and CDR2 YFSETQ. The germline V and J ends were trimmed by 7 bases and 5 bases, with 16 bases remaining between them. This chain's CDR3 is CASALGPTNNEQFF. Here the CDR3 DNA reads TGCGCCAGCGCCTTGGGGCCGACCAACAATGAGCAGTTCTTC.

V usage is TRBV4-3 and J usage is TRBJ2-5; D is uncertain. Per germline, CDR1 LGHNA and CDR2 YSLEER. CDR3 size: 14 residues. Trimming removed 4 bases at V and 5 bases at J, with 14 bases between. The CDR3 is CASSPTPGRETQYF. The CDR3 DNA reads as TGCGCCAGCAGCCCCACACCCGGTCGGGAGACCCAGTACTTC.

V is TRBV2 and J is TRBJ1-1, with 10 bases aligning to TRBD1. Losses at the gene ends were 10 bases for V and 6 bases for J; bases not matched to a gene: 11. There are 14 residues in the CDR3. In germline, CDR1 is SNHLY, CDR2 FYNNEI. CDR3 in DNA: TGTGCCACCAGACCGCGGGACAGGGGACCTGAAGCTTTCTTT. Translated, it gives CATRPRDRGPEAFF.

The chain joins TRBV6-1 to TRBJ1-1; D uncertain. The CDR3 contains 13 residues. V was clipped by 10 bases and J by 0 bases, with 12 bases between them. From germline, CDR1 is MNHNS and CDR2 SASEGT. CDR3 region: CATQKGVNTEAFF. CDR3 in DNA: TGTGCCACTCAAAAAGGCGTGAACACTGAAGCTTTCTTT.